This TCR beta chain was retrieved from a study of OX40 agonist ivuxolimab in advanced cancers. Looking at the study overall: Patients undergoing dose escalation presented with hepatocellular carcinoma, melanoma, renal cell or head and neck cancer.

TCRdb keeps only in-frame clones here, not all; method: immunoSEQ multiplex PCR. The profile shows 50,000 or so clones, approximately 80% of them singletons. This CDR3 has 13 amino acids. In germline, CDR1 is SQVTM, CDR2 ANQGSEA. With 5 bases clipped from V and 9 bases from J, the junction kept 4 bases outside the gene matches. The TCR sequence derives from an adult with an advanced solid tumor such as melanoma, head and neck, liver or kidney cancer. The starting material was CD4+ or CD8+ T cells sorted from blood, obtained in a trial of the OX40 agonist ivuxolimab. V gene TRBV29-1 combines with J gene TRBJ1-6; 10 bases agree with TRBD1. The CDR3 DNA is TGCAGCGTTCGGACAGGGGGACTTTCACCCCTCCACTTT. It is translated as CSVRTGGLSPLHF.